This T cell receptor beta chain was captured in a study of post-analysis software for immune sequencing data. Study-wide context: The cohort encompassed relapsing-remitting, secondary progressive and progressive-relapsing multiple sclerosis disease courses.

Incorporated into the TCR beta cDNA libraries were unique molecular identifiers, which served to reduce PCR and sequencing biases. Each sample of roughly 0.85 to 11 million input T cells yielded roughly 0.5 million cDNA molecules, so each molecule approximated one T cell. In TCRdb, the PCR reads were re-called with MiXCR into one record per CDR3 protein. In the table there are fewer than 850,000 distinct CDR3 sequences, about 32% of which are singletons. The CDR3 has 16 amino acids. Germline CDR1 reads SGHRS; CDR2 reads YFSETQ. The junction had 8 bases not matched to a gene; V was cut back by 1 base and J by 8 bases. Study results and limitations: Controls showed significantly higher normalized Chao1 diversity than did multiple sclerosis patients. TRBV5-6, TRBV5-1 and TRBV20-1 belonged to a set of roughly 5 TRBV segments that were more frequent in patients than controls. Strong same-batch co-clustering of samples appeared with F measure clustering.

This clonotype was observed a few times. The antigen is undetermined. The chain is built from TRBV5-1 and TRBJ2-1, with 11 bases that match TRBD2. This clonotype was sampled from a girl aged 10 to 17 with multiple sclerosis. The sequenced sample was blood. The CDR3 coding sequence is TGCGCCAGCAGCTTGAACCTAGCGGGGGGTGGCGATGAGCAGTTCTTC. It encodes CASSLNLAGGGDEQFF.